This TCR beta chain was found in a study of regulatory T cells in long-lasting Graves disease. The sample's time point: newly diagnosed GD, antithyroid drugs for less than 3 months. Extracted RNA from PBMCs served as the source of the TCR library. Building the TCR beta libraries relied on iRepertoire HTBI primers, and CDR3 regions underwent Arm-PCR. Via MiXCR, TCRdb re-called the multiplex PCR reads, giving one row per CDR3 protein. Of just over 600,000 distinct CDR3 sequences listed, around 15% were seen once; the top ten hold around 19%. The V gene lost 5 bases and the J gene lost 4 bases, with 18 bases spanning the gap. The CDR3 contains 16 residues. CDR1 is MNHEY, CDR2 SMNVEV, per germline (reference sequence). These data were also filed under a second study, of T cells in Graves' hyperthyroidism and ophthalmopathy.

The chain has TRBV27 and TRBJ2-1; weak D call: TRBD2 (5 bases). The material was peripheral blood mononuclear cells (PBMCs), obtained at new diagnosis, from a patient treated with antithyroid drugs. The TCR originated in a woman aged 25-40 years with Graves disease. In DNA form, the CDR3 reads TGTGCCAGCAGTCCCCGGTGGGAGTTTACTTACAATGAGCAGTTCTTC. Protein sequence: CASSPRWEFTYNEQFF.